Following are 32 T cell receptor beta chains from one sample sequenced in a study of identical twins. TCRdb re-derived calls from the 5' RACE reads in MiXCR, one entry per CDR3 protein. This repertoire shows a few hundred thousand distinct CDR3 sequences, more than 9% found once; its top ten account for under 3.5%. These same data were also listed under a study on yellow fever vaccine responses in identical twins.

The sample comprised PBMCs. The receptors stem from a young woman in good health.

This clonotype appeared many times. The V gene is TRBV9, the J gene TRBJ1-6; D unresolved. The V end was cut by 1 base, the J end by 9 bases, with 11 bases between. The CDR3 has 14 residues. CDR1 and CDR2 from the germline V gene are SGDLS and YYNGEE. CDR3 protein: CASSVSQDGSPLHF. CDR3 in DNA: TGTGCCAGCAGCGTATCCCAAGACGGTTCACCCCTCCACTTT.

In its sample, this clonotype was seen many times. The chain carries TRBV9 and TRBJ2-2, with no clear D. This CDR3 has 12 residues. V was trimmed by 6 bases and J by 5 bases, leaving 8 bases between them. CDR1 and CDR2 (germline): SGDLS, YYNGEE. CDR3 in DNA: TGTGCCAGCACTCGTGTTACCGGGGAGCTGTTTTTT. Amino acids: CASTRVTGELFF.

This chain uses TRBV6-2 or TRBV6-3 with TRBJ2-7; 9 nucleotides match TRBD2. Looked up from germline, CDR1 is MNHEY and CDR2 is SVGEGT. CDR3 length: 15 amino acids. J gave up 6 bases and V 6 bases, and 12 bases lay outside the gene matches. CDR3 DNA: TGTGCCAGCAGCCAGTATAGCGGGAGCGTGGGCGAGCAGTACTTC. The encoded protein is CASSQYSGSVGEQYF.

The V call is TRBV4-3, the J call TRBJ2-7; D perhaps matches TRBD2 (6 bases). Per germline, CDR1 LGHNA and CDR2 YSLEER. The length of the CDR3 is 15 residues. V dropped 0 bases and J dropped 2 bases, with 11 bases sitting between them. In DNA form, the CDR3 reads TGCGCCAGCAGCCAAGACGGGAGTGCCCCCTACGAGCAGTACTTC. Its translation: CASSQDGSAPYEQYF.

The chain couples TRBV14 to TRBJ2-7; 8 bases fit TRBD2. CDR3 size: 16 residues. The J segment lost 0 bases and the V segment lost 1 base, leaving 5 bases of the junction unmatched. Per the germline V gene, CDR1 is SGHDN and CDR2 is FVKESK. The CDR3 spells CASSQGLANPSYEQYF. CDR3 DNA: TGTGCCAGCAGCCAAGGACTAGCGAACCCCTCCTACGAGCAGTACTTC.

This clonotype came up many times. The V and J genes are TRBV27 and TRBJ2-3; 12 bases map to TRBD2. The trim removed 6 bases at V and 5 bases at J, leaving 12 bases unmatched. Looked up from germline, CDR1 is MNHEY and CDR2 is SMNVEV (reference sequence). This CDR3 has 17 amino acids. The DNA for the CDR3 is TGTGCCAGCAGGGAGTACCCTAGCGGGAGGGCCGGAGATACGCAGTATTTT. Its translation is CASREYPSGRAGDTQYF.

The J gene is TRBJ2-3, the V gene TRBV28; 9 bases map to TRBD2. Germline loops: CDR1 MDHEN, CDR2 SYDVKM. CDR3 length: 15 amino acids. Trimming took 6 bases from V and 0 from J; bases not matched to a gene: 4. Here the CDR3 DNA reads TGTGCCAGCAGGTCGACTAGCGGAAGCACAGATACGCAGTATTTT. This translates into CASRSTSGSTDTQYF. The whole variable domain, remainder taken from reference TRBV28 and TRBJ2-3, is DVKVTQSSRYLVKRTGEKVFLECVQDMDHENMFWYRQDPGLGLRLIYFSYDVKMKEKGDIPEGYSVSREKKERFSLILESASTNQTSMYLCASRSTSGSTDTQYFGPGTRLTVL.

This chain joins TRBV12-3 or TRBV12-4 and TRBJ2-4, with D possibly being TRBD1 (6 bases). There are 14 residues in the CDR3. The V end was cut by 5 bases, the J end by 2 bases, with 10 bases between. CDR3 bases: TGTGCCAGCAGTAACCAGGGGCCCAAAAACATTCAGTACTTC. Its translation is CASSNQGPKNIQYF.

There are a few counts of this clonotype. The chain uses TRBV3-1 and TRBJ2-7; TRBD2 matches at 7 bases. The length of the CDR3 is 15 residues. Germline assignment: CDR1 LGHDT and CDR2 YNNKEL (reference sequence). V lost 1 base and J lost 0; bases outside the gene matches: 3. In DNA, the CDR3 is TGTGCCAGCAGCCAAGGAGGGACTACCTCCTACGAGCAGTACTTC. It translates to CASSQGGTTSYEQYF.

This chain uses TRBV20-1 with TRBJ1-1; D gene ambiguous. The CDR3 sequence is 13 residues long. From germline, CDR1 is DFQATT and CDR2 SNEGSKA (reference sequence). Deletions cut 3 bases from V and 1 base from J, with 9 bases between. The chain's CDR3 is CSASGQENTEAFF. CDR3 sequence (DNA): TGCAGTGCTAGTGGGCAGGAGAACACTGAAGCTTTCTTT.

Points on this clonotype: At one end, the junction sequence differs from germline, possibly due to a read error. The rearrangement links TRBV6-5 to TRBJ2-2, with D perhaps TRBD1 (5 bases). This CDR3 comprises 16 residues. CDR1 MNHEY and CDR2 SVGAGI come from the germline V gene. As DNA, the CDR3 is TGTGCCAGCAGTCACCGCCTCCGACAGAACCCCGGGGAGCTGTTTTTT. This codes for CASSHRLRQNPGELFF.

This clonotype came up a few times. The chain is built from TRBV20-1 and TRBJ2-3; D not resolved. Germline V gene data show CDR1 as DFQATT and CDR2 as SNEGSKA (reference sequence). The V end lost 1 base, the J end lost 6 bases, and 8 bases lay between the germline ends. The CDR3 is 12 residues long. CDR3 amino acids: CSARGVDDTQYF. The CDR3 nucleotides read TGCAGTGCTAGAGGGGTGGACGATACGCAGTATTTT.

This clonotype occurred once. V gene TRBV6-5 combines with J gene TRBJ2-3; the D is unclear. This CDR3 has 16 residues. The V and J ends lost 2 bases and 0 bases respectively, with 12 bases between them. Per germline, CDR1 MNHEY and CDR2 SVGAGI. The CDR3 loop reads CASSYGQPPSTDTQYF. For the CDR3, the DNA is TGTGCCAGCAGTTACGGCCAGCCTCCTAGCACAGATACGCAGTATTTT.

This clonotype was seen repeatedly, ten times or more. The genes are TRBV4-3 and TRBJ2-3; 10 bases agree with TRBD1. The CDR3 runs 16 residues. Looked up from germline, CDR1 is LGHNA and CDR2 is YSLEER. The V segment lost 0 bases and the J segment 1 base; nucleotides outside the gene matches: 1. The CDR3 DNA is TGCGCCAGCAGCCAAGACGGGACAGGGGGCACAGATACGCAGTATTTT. It is translated as CASSQDGTGGTDTQYF.

This clonotype was seen repeatedly, ten times or more. The V and J genes are TRBV5-6 and TRBJ2-7; possible D gene TRBD1, 6 bases. The CDR3 has 15 amino acids. The V end lost 2 bases, the J end lost 1 base, and 13 bases lay between the germline ends. Germline V CDR1 and CDR2: SGHDT, YYEEEE. The CDR3, as DNA: TGTGCCAGCAGCTTCGAGGGGGTACGTTCCTACGAGCAGTACTTC. Translated, it gives CASSFEGVRSYEQYF.

This clonotype appeared many times. DNA for the CDR3: TGTGCCACCAGTGACCCAGGGTTTCGAGGCACAGATACGCAGTATTTT. This codes for CATSDPGFRGTDTQYF. The genes are TRBV24-1 and TRBJ2-3; tentatively, D is TRBD1 (5 bases). The V end lost 4 bases, the J end lost 1 base, and 14 bases lay between the germline ends. CDR3 length equals 16 residues. Germline values: CDR1 KGHDR, CDR2 SFDVKD.

This clonotype was recorded at least ten times. The V and J genes are TRBV10-3 and TRBJ2-1; no reliable D call. The CDR3 covers 14 residues. V lost 5 bases to trimming and J lost 5 bases, with 13 bases between them. Per the germline V gene, CDR1 is ENHRY and CDR2 is SYGVKD. The CDR3 region is CAISTTVDNNEQFF. DNA of the CDR3: TGTGCCATCAGTACGACGGTGGATAACAATGAGCAGTTCTTC.

A word on this clonotype: Germline is not matched at one junction end, which may reflect a read error. The DNA of the CDR3 is TGTGCCAGCAGTTTTCTAGCGGGAGAAAGAATCTTC. It encodes CASSFLAGERIF. The rearrangement joins TRBV12-3 or TRBV12-4 to TRBJ2-1; the match to TRBD2 covers 10 bases. This CDR3 spans 12 amino acids.

This clonotype was observed a few times. The chain combines TRBV10-2 with TRBJ2-1; D remains unclear. CDR1 and CDR2 from the germline V gene are WSHSY and SAAADI. Trimming removed 2 bases from V and 4 bases from J, with 6 bases in between. This CDR3 contains 13 residues. CDR3 sequence reads: CASSERPYNEQFF. CDR3 bases: TGCGCCAGCAGTGAGCGTCCATACAATGAGCAGTTCTTC.

This clonotype was detected a few times. The rearrangement links TRBV15 to TRBJ2-5; either TRBD1 or TRBD2 may fit D (6 bases each). The CDR3 is 15 residues long. V was cut by 1 base and J by 7 bases, with 16 bases left in between. CDR1 LNHNV and CDR2 YYDKDF come from the germline V gene (reference sequence). The CDR3 loop reads CATSRVDLGGGTQYF. Written as DNA, the CDR3 is TGTGCCACCAGCAGAGTGGATTTAGGGGGAGGGACCCAGTACTTC.

The V gene is TRBV7-2, the J gene TRBJ2-7, with D possibly matching TRBD2 (6 bases). Trimming stripped 2 bases from V and 3 bases from J, with 14 bases between. The CDR3 sequence is 15 residues long. Germline CDR1 reads SGHTA; CDR2 reads FQGNSA. CDR3: CASSLSAKGGYEQYF. The CDR3 bases are TGTGCCAGCAGCTTATCGGCCAAGGGAGGCTACGAGCAGTACTTC.

This clonotype was seen many times. The genes are TRBV12-3 or TRBV12-4 and TRBJ1-5; 8 nucleotides align to TRBD1. CDR3 size: 16 residues. After removal of 3 bases from V and 0 bases from J, the junction contained 4 bases not matched to a gene. The CDR3 nucleotides are TGTGCCAGCAGTTTGGGGACAGGAGATAGCAATCAGCCCCAGCATTTT. It codes for CASSLGTGDSNQPQHF.

This clonotype was observed a few times. The V call is TRBV6-5, the J call TRBJ2-3; D may be TRBD1 or TRBD2 (5 bases each). CDR1 is MNHEY and CDR2 is SVGAGI in the germline V gene. Trimming removed 0 bases at V and 4 bases at J, with 8 bases between. There are 14 residues in the CDR3. The CDR3 sequence is CASSYSGESDTQYF. DNA of the CDR3: TGTGCCAGCAGTTACTCGGGGGAGTCAGATACGCAGTATTTT.

By proportion, this clonotype is medium-sized (0.01 to 0.1%). The rearrangement links TRBV7-3 to TRBJ2-1; TRBD2 is a possible D gene (6 bases). The germline V and J ends were trimmed by 1 base and 2 bases, with 15 bases remaining between them. Germline V gene sequence: CDR1 SGHTA, CDR2 FQGTGA. The length of the CDR3 is 17 residues. CDR3 nucleotides: TGTGCCAGCAGCTTAAATGTGGGGGGTGGCCCCTACAATGAGCAGTTCTTC. Protein product: CASSLNVGGGPYNEQFF.

This clonotype came up many times. The chain is built from TRBV5-1 and TRBJ2-5; possibly TRBD1 for D (6 bases). With 2 bases removed from V and 1 base from J, the gap between germline ends came to 9 bases. This CDR3 contains 14 residues. The germline CDR1 and CDR2 sequences are SGHRS and YFSETQ. The CDR3: CASSFGQLQETQYF. Here the CDR3 DNA reads TGCGCCAGCAGCTTCGGACAGCTCCAAGAGACCCAGTACTTC.

This chain joins TRBV7-6 and TRBJ2-7; 9 bases are shared with TRBD1. The CDR3 covers 20 residues. In germline, CDR1 is SGHVS, CDR2 FNYEAQ. V lost 5 bases, J lost 3 bases, and 23 bases stayed unmatched. This chain's CDR3 is CASSPRWTGDPGGGYYEQYF. For the CDR3, the DNA is TGTGCCAGCAGCCCACGTTGGACAGGGGATCCGGGCGGGGGATACTACGAGCAGTACTTC.

This clonotype was seen only a few times. This rearrangement joins TRBV7-9 to TRBJ2-2; D is possibly TRBD2 (5 bases). The CDR3 consists of 16 residues. V lost 5 bases and J 3 bases, leaving 16 bases between the germline ends. Germline CDR1 SEHNR, CDR2 FQNEAQ (reference sequence). CDR3 residues: CASSPLPDFYTGELFF. CDR3 DNA: TGTGCCAGCAGCCCTCTTCCGGACTTCTACACCGGGGAGCTGTTTTTT.

The rearrangement joins TRBV27 to TRBJ2-5, with TRBD1 as a possible D gene (5 bases). The CDR3 has 14 amino acids. V was clipped by 4 bases and J by 7 bases, with 16 bases between them. Germline assignment: CDR1 MNHEY and CDR2 SMNVEV (reference sequence). The CDR3 here is CASSSWGSRGTQYF. The CDR3 DNA follows: TGTGCCAGCAGTTCGTGGGGATCTAGGGGGACCCAGTACTTC.

This clonotype was detected only a few times. The genes are TRBV7-2 and TRBJ2-7; D is ambiguous. CDR1 and CDR2 from the germline V gene are SGHTA and FQGNSA. V lost 5 bases and J 0 bases, leaving 8 bases between the germline ends. This CDR3 contains 13 residues. CDR3 region: CASSVRVSYEQYF. The CDR3 DNA reads as TGTGCCAGCAGCGTAAGGGTCTCCTACGAGCAGTACTTC.

This clonotype turned up a few times. The rearrangement joins TRBV13 to TRBJ2-3; 9 nucleotides line up with TRBD2. Germline V lookup: CDR1 PRHDT, CDR2 FYEKMQ (reference sequence). V dropped 6 bases and J dropped 3; count of bases not matched to a gene: 10. The CDR3 length is 16 residues. The CDR3 reads CASRSFLAGITDTQYF. As DNA, the CDR3 is TGTGCCAGCAGGTCTTTTCTAGCGGGGATAACAGATACGCAGTATTTT.

In its sample, this clonotype was seen a few times. The chain recombines TRBV28 with TRBJ2-5, with D unclear. This CDR3 comprises 15 residues. Trimming removed 6 bases at V and 2 bases at J, with 16 bases between. CDR1 is MDHEN and CDR2 is SYDVKM in the germline V gene. CDR3 bases: TGTGCCAGCAGCACAAGCAAAGGGTTACAAGAGACCCAGTACTTC. Residues: CASSTSKGLQETQYF.

Here the CDR3 DNA reads TGCAGTGCTAGTGATAGCGGGAGGATCTACGAGCAGTACTTC. Its protein product is CSASDSGRIYEQYF. This chain connects TRBV20-1 to TRBJ2-7, with 10 bases aligning to TRBD2. The CDR3 has 14 amino acids. Germline trimming cut 3 bases from V and 3 bases from J; bases unmatched to any gene: 5. Germline V gene lookup returns CDR1 DFQATT and CDR2 SNEGSKA (reference sequence).